This T cell receptor (beta chain) is from a study of T cell repertoires in cytomegalovirus infection. Study details: A matching HLA type, together with CMV infection, was signaled by public TCR beta signatures.

TCRdb reanalysed the reads using MiXCR and keeps one entry per CDR3 protein. The top ten hold about an eighth of the sample, which has fewer than 950,000 distinct CDR3 sequences, approximately 30% seen once. The table lists this clonotype with a few counts. The antigen is unknown. V dropped 4 bases and J dropped 1 base, with 8 bases sitting between them. The CDR3 extends over 13 amino acids. Germline CDR1 reads MNHEY; CDR2 reads SVGEGT. The genes are TRBV6-2 or TRBV6-3 and TRBJ2-7; D is perhaps TRBD1 or TRBD2 (6 bases each). The sample in question was cultured CD8+ T cells from PBMCs, obtained from culture after CMV antigen stimulation. This TCR was sampled from a human donor in good health (CMV status not recorded). Some clones in this sample may be carry-over from other donors' samples. As DNA, the CDR3 is TGTGCCAGCAGTTGGGGGGCGTCCTACGAGCAGTACTTC. As protein: CASSWGASYEQYF.